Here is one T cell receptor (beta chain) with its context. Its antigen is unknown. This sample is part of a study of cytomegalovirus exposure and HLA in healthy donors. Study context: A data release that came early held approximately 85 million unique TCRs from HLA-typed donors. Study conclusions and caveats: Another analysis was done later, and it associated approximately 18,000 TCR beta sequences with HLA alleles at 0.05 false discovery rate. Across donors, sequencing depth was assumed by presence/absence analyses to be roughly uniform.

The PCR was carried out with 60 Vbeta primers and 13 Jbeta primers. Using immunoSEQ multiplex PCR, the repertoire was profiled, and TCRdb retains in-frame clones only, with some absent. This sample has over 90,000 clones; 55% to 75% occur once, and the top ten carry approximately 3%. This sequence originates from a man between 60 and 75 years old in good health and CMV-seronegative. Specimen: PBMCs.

The CDR3 loop is CASSITPPQGYTF. Written as DNA, the CDR3 is TGTGCCAGTAGTATAACACCTCCCCAGGGCTACACCTTC. The chain uses TRBV19 and TRBJ1-2, with no clear D. The ends were cut back, 2 bases at V and 8 bases at J, with 12 bases in the middle. The CDR3 sequence is 13 residues long. The germline V gene encodes CDR1 LNHDA and CDR2 SQIVND (reference sequence).